Below, 9 T cell receptor beta chains from the same sample are listed, as sequenced in a study of blood T cell repertoires in COVID-19. Clones were read by immunoSEQ multiplex PCR, and TCRdb kept only the in-frame ones, dropping some. The sample carries around 200,000 clones, about 87% recorded once. The sequenced sample was peripheral blood. These receptors were taken from a man aged 60 to 69 who had recovered from COVID-19.

The J gene is TRBJ2-1, the V gene TRBV3-1 (or the pseudogene TRBV3-2); a possible D gene is TRBD1 (5 bases). Trimming removed 0 bases at V and 8 bases at J, with 8 bases between. The CDR3 has 13 residues. The germline V gene has CDR1 LGHDT and CDR2 YNNKEL (reference sequence). The CDR3 spells CASSQDRVYEQFF. Written as DNA, the CDR3 is TGTGCCAGCAGCCAAGACAGGGTCTATGAGCAGTTCTTC.

V is TRBV29-1 and J is TRBJ1-6; maybe TRBD1 (6 bases). The CDR3 loop spans 14 amino acids. Germline V CDR1 and CDR2: SQVTM, ANQGSEA. V gave up 5 bases and J gave up 7 bases, with 15 bases separating them. In DNA form, the CDR3 reads TGCAGCGTTTCCGAGGGACAATTAAATTCACCCCTCCACTTT. This translates into CSVSEGQLNSPLHF.

This clone was found once. The chain combines TRBV2 with TRBJ2-1; possibly TRBD1 for D (7 bases). V shed 7 bases and J shed 0 bases, with 13 bases lying between them. This CDR3 has 15 residues. CDR1 and CDR2 from the germline V gene are SNHLY and FYNNEI. The DNA of the CDR3 is TGTGCCAGCACAGGGGGGTGGGGCTCCTACAATGAGCAGTTCTTC. It encodes CASTGGWGSYNEQFF.

V and J are TRBV4-2 and TRBJ1-3; D not certain. The V end was cut by 0 bases, the J end by 2 bases, with 5 bases between. The CDR3 is 14 residues long. In germline, CDR1 is LGHNA, CDR2 YNFKEQ. CDR3 protein: CASSQEVAGNTIYF. CDR3 nucleotides: TGTGCCAGCAGCCAAGAGGTAGCTGGAAACACCATATATTTT.

V gene TRBV3-1 (or the pseudogene TRBV3-2) combines with J gene TRBJ1-2; no reliable D call. This CDR3 spans 16 amino acids. Trimming pared 0 bases from V and 2 bases from J, leaving 13 bases between. The germline gives CDR1 LGHDT, CDR2 YNNKEL (reference sequence). DNA for the CDR3: TGTGCCAGCAGCCAAGAACACGGGCGGAGGAACTATGGCTACACCTTC. Residues: CASSQEHGRRNYGYTF.

This clone has only one observation. J is TRBJ1-2 and V is TRBV19; 9 bases are shared with TRBD1. V dropped 7 bases and J dropped 4; count of bases not matched to a gene: 7. This CDR3 is 14 amino acids long. From germline, CDR1 is LNHDA and CDR2 SQIVND (reference sequence). The DNA for the CDR3 is TGTGCCAGTAAAAACCGGGACAGGGTCTATGGCTACACCTTC. Encoded protein: CASKNRDRVYGYTF.

The chain recombines TRBV12-3 or TRBV12-4 with TRBJ1-1; D call uncertain. With 1 base removed from V and 7 bases from J, the gap between germline ends came to 7 bases. The CDR3 loop spans 12 amino acids. In DNA, the CDR3 is TGTGCCAGCAGTTTAGGATCGGGTGAAGCTTTCTTT. Translation: CASSLGSGEAFF.

The chain combines TRBV19 with TRBJ1-5, with D perhaps TRBD1 (5 bases). Germline CDR1 reads LNHDA; CDR2 reads SQIVND (reference sequence). Trimming removed 5 bases from V and 5 bases from J, with 13 bases in between. The CDR3 loop spans 14 amino acids. The CDR3 region has the DNA TGTGCCAGTAGTTCAGGGATCTACGATCAGCCCCAGCATTTT. Its translation is CASSSGIYDQPQHF.

The genes are TRBV25-1 and TRBJ2-5, with 7 bases that match TRBD2. Germline CDR1 MGHDK, CDR2 SYGVNS. Trimming removed 1 base from V and 5 bases from J; junction bases left unmatched: 13. The CDR3 has 17 amino acids. The DNA for the CDR3 is TGTGCCAGCAGTGAATTAGGAACGGGGGGTTGGCAGGAGACCCAGTACTTC. Amino acid sequence: CASSELGTGGWQETQYF.